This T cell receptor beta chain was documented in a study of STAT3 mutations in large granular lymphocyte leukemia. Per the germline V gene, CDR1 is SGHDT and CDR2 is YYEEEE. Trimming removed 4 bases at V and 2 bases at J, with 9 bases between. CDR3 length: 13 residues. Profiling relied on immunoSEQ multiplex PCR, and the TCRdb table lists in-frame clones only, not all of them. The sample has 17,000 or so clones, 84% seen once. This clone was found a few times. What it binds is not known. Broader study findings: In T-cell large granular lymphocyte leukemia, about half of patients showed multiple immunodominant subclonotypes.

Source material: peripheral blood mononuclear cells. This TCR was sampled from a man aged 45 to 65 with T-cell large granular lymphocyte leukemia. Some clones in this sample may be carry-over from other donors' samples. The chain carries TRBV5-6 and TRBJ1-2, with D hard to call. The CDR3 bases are TGTGCCAGCAGCCTGAGGCAGAACTATGGCTACACCTTC. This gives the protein CASSLRQNYGYTF.